These 28 T cell receptor beta chains were sequenced from one sample in a study of spatial heterogeneity in lung cancer. No antigen is known for these receptors. From the 5' RACE reads, TCRdb called clonotypes with MiXCR, one entry per CDR3 protein. The table lists some 14,000 distinct CDR3 sequences, roughly 5.6% of them singletons. Study-level points and caveats: The number of expanded tumor alpha and beta chains correlated with mutation number.

The time point here: sample taken at primary tumor resection. The sample here was lung tumor tissue, taken at surgery. The receptors derive from a female donor with early-stage non-small cell lung cancer.

This clonotype is classed as medium-sized. This beta chain turned up in a library designed for alpha chains; as an off-target read, its abundance says little. The rearrangement uses TRBV29-1 and TRBJ1-2, with D hard to call. The CDR3 sequence is 11 residues long. The V gene lost 5 bases and the J gene lost 4 bases, with 8 bases spanning the gap. Germline CDR1 is SQVTM and CDR2 is ANQGSEA. The CDR3 DNA follows: TGCAGCGTTCCCAGACCCTATGGCTACACCTTC. This gives the protein CSVPRPYGYTF. The variable domain in full, completed from reference TRBV29-1 and TRBJ1-2, reads SAVISQKPSRDICQRGTSLTIQCQVDSQVTMMFWYRQQPGQSLTLIATANQGSEATYESGFVIDKFPISRPNLTFSTLTVSNMSPEDSSIYLCSVPRPYGYTFGSGTRLTVV.

There are many counts of this clonotype. Little can be read into the size of this beta chain, an off-target read in a library designed for alpha chains. CDR3 sequence: CASSPTGDDYGYTF. The CDR3 bases are TGTGCCAGCAGTCCCACGGGAGACGACTATGGCTACACCTTC. This chain links TRBV6-2 or TRBV6-3 with TRBJ1-2; D is unclear. The germline V gene encodes CDR1 MNHEY and CDR2 SVGEGT. CDR3 size: 14 residues. V dropped 5 bases and J dropped 3 bases, with 13 bases sitting between them.

This clonotype was counted many times. Since the library was made to target alpha chains, this beta chain is a stray read and its abundance is not meaningful. This chain links TRBV13 with TRBJ1-3; D is possibly TRBD1 (6 bases). Trimming stripped 3 bases from V and 4 bases from J, with 10 bases between. This CDR3 region has 14 residues. CDR1 is PRHDT, CDR2 FYEKMQ, per germline (reference sequence). Here the CDR3 reads CASSLYRVGNTIYF. CDR3 nucleotide sequence: TGTGCCAGCAGCTTGTACAGGGTCGGAAACACCATATATTTT.

This clonotype was counted ten times or more. The library was prepared for alpha chains; this beta chain is a stray read, so its frequency means little. The CDR3 here is CASSQGAGSSGNTIYF. The CDR3 coding sequence is TGTGCCAGCAGCCAAGGGGCGGGAAGCTCTGGAAACACCATATATTTT. V usage is TRBV3-1 and J usage is TRBJ1-3; the D is unclear. The CDR3 is 16 residues long. Trimming removed 1 base at V and 0 bases at J, with 10 bases between. Germline CDR1 LGHDT, CDR2 YNNKEL (reference sequence).

Ten or more counts support this clonotype. A library made for alpha chains picked up this beta chain off target, so its size means little. The chain employs TRBV6-6 and TRBJ1-1; 8 nucleotides align to TRBD1. The germline V gene encodes CDR1 MNHNY and CDR2 SVGAGI (reference sequence). This CDR3 has 17 residues. Trimming cost V 6 bases and J 2 bases; bases outside gene matches: 14. The chain's CDR3 is CASRSPGQGGLNTEAFF. In nucleotides, the CDR3 is TGTGCCAGCAGATCCCCCGGACAGGGCGGGCTAAACACTGAAGCTTTCTTT.

This clonotype was observed many times. This beta chain represents an off-target read in a library built for alpha chains; its size is of limited meaning. The rearrangement joins TRBV12-3 or TRBV12-4 to TRBJ2-7; 8 bases map to TRBD1. Losses at the gene ends were 7 bases for V and 1 base for J; bases not matched to a gene: 6. CDR3 length: 14 amino acids. DNA for the CDR3: TGTGCCAGCACTTGGACAGGGAATTCCTACGAGCAGTACTTC. It yields the protein CASTWTGNSYEQYF.

This clonotype came up many times. Little can be read into the size of this beta chain, an off-target read in a library designed for alpha chains. The chain recombines TRBV12-3 or TRBV12-4 with TRBJ1-4; perhaps TRBD1 as D (5 bases). The CDR3 has 14 amino acids. The germline V and J ends were trimmed by 8 bases and 8 bases, with 18 bases remaining between them. CDR3 nucleotide sequence: TGTGCCAGCTCCCCGCGGGGCGCGGGGGAAAAACTGTTTTTT. Residues: CASSPRGAGEKLFF.

This clonotype was counted many times. This beta chain is an off-target read within a library intended for alpha chains, so its frequency means little. V is TRBV4-1 and J is TRBJ2-2, with 12 nucleotides matching TRBD1. There are 20 residues in the CDR3. The V and J ends lost 5 bases and 2 bases, in that order; junction bases with no gene match: 15. Germline V gene data show CDR1 as MGHRA and CDR2 as YSYEKL. The CDR3 bases are TGCGCCAGCAGCTCCCGATCCTCCGGGACAGGGGGCCGCAACACCGGGGAGCTGTTTTTT. This encodes CASSSRSSGTGGRNTGELFF.

The table lists this clonotype with many counts. The size of this beta chain means little, since it is a stray read in a library made for alpha chains. The rearrangement uses TRBV9 and TRBJ2-1; D is uncertain. Trimming took off 3 bases at V and 6 bases at J, with 10 bases between the two ends. From germline, CDR1 is SGDLS and CDR2 YYNGEE. CDR3 length: 13 amino acids. The CDR3 DNA reads TGTGCCAGCAGCGCCCTGAGCAGCAATGAGCAGTTCTTC. Protein product: CASSALSSNEQFF.

This clonotype is categorized as medium-sized (0.01 to 0.1%). This beta chain appears as a stray read in a library generated for alpha chains; its size is not informative. The rearrangement uses TRBV7-2 and TRBJ1-5; D is possibly TRBD1 (5 bases). The CDR3 covers 13 residues. V was clipped by 3 bases and J by 7 bases, with 10 bases between them. Germline V CDR1 and CDR2: SGHTA, FQGNSA. The chain's CDR3 is CASSLTVNQPQHF. CDR3 DNA: TGTGCCAGCAGCTTGACAGTGAACCAGCCCCAGCATTTT.

This clonotype was counted at least ten times. This beta chain lies outside the target of a library built for alpha chains; its clone size means little. The V gene is TRBV4-3, the J gene TRBJ1-4; TRBD1 matches 9 bases. The CDR3 loop spans 15 amino acids. CDR1 and CDR2 (germline): LGHNA, YSLEER. The J segment lost 6 bases and the V segment lost 1 base, leaving 3 bases of the junction unmatched. CDR3 coding DNA: TGCGCCAGCAGCCAAGGGGACAGGGCTTATGAAAAACTGTTTTTT. This gives the protein CASSQGDRAYEKLFF.

With regard to this clonotype: For a library built for alpha chains, this beta chain is a stray read; little rests on its size. The V and J genes are TRBV11-2 and TRBJ1-4, with a possible D match to TRBD1 (5 bases). V lost 4 bases and J lost 7, with 13 bases in between. The CDR3 runs 14 residues. Germline V gives CDR1 SGHAT, CDR2 FQNNGV. CDR3: CASSYPGRGEKLFF. The CDR3 coding sequence is TGTGCCAGCAGCTATCCAGGGCGTGGTGAAAAACTGTTTTTT.

This clonotype was counted at least ten times. This beta chain turned up in a library designed for alpha chains; as an off-target read, its abundance says little. V is TRBV12-3 or TRBV12-4 and J is TRBJ1-6, with D maybe TRBD1 (6 bases). The CDR3 spans 16 residues. V lost 4 bases, J lost 7 bases, and 17 bases lay in between. The DNA for the CDR3 is TGTGCCAGCAGTTCGAACCCAACAGGGCCCAATTCACCCCTCCACTTT. As protein: CASSSNPTGPNSPLHF.

This clonotype appeared many times. This beta chain is an unintended read in a library built for alpha chains; its size means little. The rearrangement uses TRBV20-1 and TRBJ2-7, with 7 bases matching TRBD1. Germline CDR1 reads DFQATT; CDR2 reads SNEGSKA (reference sequence). This CDR3 region has 14 residues. V was pared by 5 bases and J by 4 bases, with 11 bases of the junction left unmatched. The CDR3 region has the DNA TGCAGTGCTTTTCCCCCGGGACAGCCGTACGAGCAGTACTTC. It encodes CSAFPPGQPYEQYF.

This clonotype was picked up many times. Little can be read into the size of this beta chain, an off-target read in a library designed for alpha chains. V and J are TRBV9 and TRBJ2-3; D not resolved. Germline CDR1 SGDLS, CDR2 YYNGEE. V was clipped by 3 bases and J by 6 bases, with 8 bases between them. The CDR3 has 12 amino acids. CDR3 in DNA: TGTGCCAGCAGCGCCCGAGAGGATACGCAGTATTTT. Protein: CASSAREDTQYF. The whole variable domain, filled in from reference TRBV9 and TRBJ2-3, reads DSGVTQTPKHLITATGQRVTLRCSPRSGDLSVYWYQQSLDQGLQFLIQYYNGEERAKGNILERFSAQQFPDLHSELNLSSLELGDSALYFCASSAREDTQYFGPGTRLTVL.

This clonotype appeared many times. This beta chain came through as a stray read in a library set up for alpha chains, and its size says little. The chain carries TRBV4-2 and TRBJ2-2; no clear D. V was cut by 1 base and J by 4 bases, with 13 bases left in between. The CDR3 is 16 amino acids. CDR1 is LGHNA and CDR2 is YNFKEQ in the germline V gene. The DNA for the CDR3 is TGTGCCAGCAGCCAAGGGGCCCCCTCCCCCACCGGGGAGCTGTTTTTT. Translating it yields CASSQGAPSPTGELFF.

In its sample, this clonotype was seen many times. This beta chain was picked up by a library intended for alpha chains and is off target, so its count carries little meaning. V gene TRBV3-1 combines with J gene TRBJ2-7; 10 bases are a match to TRBD2. This CDR3 region has 14 residues. Germline CDR1 LGHDT, CDR2 YNNKEL (reference sequence). With 4 bases clipped from V and 2 bases from J, the junction kept 2 bases outside the gene matches. CDR3 nucleotides: TGTGCCAGCAGCCGTACTAGCGGGGCCTACGAGCAGTACTTC. Translated: CASSRTSGAYEQYF.

This clonotype was recorded many times. As an off-target read in a library built for alpha chains, this beta chain has a frequency of little significance. V is TRBV12-3 or TRBV12-4 and J is TRBJ2-3, with TRBD2 matching 7 bases. V shed 2 bases, J shed 2 bases, and the junction held 13 bases outside the gene matches. This CDR3 comprises 18 residues. The CDR3 DNA is TGTGCCAGCAGTTTAAGGCAGGTTGGGACTATTATCACAGATACGCAGTATTTT. Protein: CASSLRQVGTIITDTQYF.

In this sample, this clonotype turned up many times. This beta chain lies outside the target of a library built for alpha chains; its clone size means little. V usage is TRBV7-9 and J usage is TRBJ2-1, with 7 bases matching TRBD1. V lost 5 bases and J lost 0; bases outside the gene matches: 4. Germline values: CDR1 SEHNR, CDR2 FQNEAQ (reference sequence). This CDR3 comprises 15 residues. CDR3 in amino acids: CASSPRQGSYNEQFF. The CDR3, as DNA: TGTGCCAGCAGCCCGCGACAGGGCTCCTACAATGAGCAGTTCTTC.

This clonotype was seen ten or more times. Germline and junction disagree at one end, which may indicate a read error. Within a library made for alpha chains, this beta chain is off target, and its count is uninformative. The V call is TRBV20-1, the J call TRBJ2-5; D uncertain. The CDR3 sequence is 12 residues long. The germline CDR1 and CDR2 sequences are DFQATT and SNEGSKA (reference sequence). CDR3 nucleotides: TGCAGTGCCACCTTAGGCCGATACCAGCGAAGCTTC. Amino acids: CSATLGRYQRSF.

At least ten counts were recorded for this clonotype. A library made for alpha chains picked up this beta chain off target, so its size means little. The chain recombines TRBV7-8 with TRBJ2-2; the D gene is possibly TRBD1 (7 bases). The V end lost 11 bases, the J end lost 7 bases, and 20 bases lay between the germline ends. The germline gives CDR1 SGHVS, CDR2 FQNEAQ. CDR3 length: 14 amino acids. The CDR3 spells CAQGGGGYGGELFF. The CDR3 DNA is TGTGCCCAAGGAGGGGGCGGGTATGGCGGGGAGCTGTTTTTT.

This clonotype occurred many times. The size of this beta chain means little, since it is a stray read in a library made for alpha chains. The chain couples TRBV7-9 to TRBJ2-3, with D hard to call. This CDR3 comprises 13 residues. The ends were cut back, 4 bases at V and 5 bases at J, with 10 bases in the middle. Germline V gives CDR1 SEHNR, CDR2 FQNEAQ (reference sequence). As DNA, the CDR3 is TGTGCCAGCAGCTCCTGGACGATAGATACGCAGTATTTT. It specifies CASSSWTIDTQYF.

This clonotype is categorized as medium-sized. Within a library made for alpha chains, this beta chain is off target, and its count is uninformative. This sequence joins TRBV2 and TRBJ2-1; 10 bases align to TRBD1. Germline values: CDR1 SNHLY, CDR2 FYNNEI. After removal of 6 bases from V and 6 bases from J, the junction contained 5 bases not matched to a gene. CDR3 length: 14 amino acids. Here the CDR3 DNA reads TGTGCCAGCAGCTGGGACAGGGGCAGCAATGAGCAGTTCTTC. Protein product: CASSWDRGSNEQFF.

The sample holds many counts of this clonotype. The size of this beta chain means little, since it is a stray read in a library made for alpha chains. This chain uses TRBV2 with TRBJ1-2; TRBD1 might be the D (6 bases). CDR1 is SNHLY and CDR2 is FYNNEI in the germline V gene. Trimming removed 6 bases at V and 2 bases at J, with 10 bases between. This CDR3 is built from 13 residues. CDR3 in DNA: TGTGCCAGCAGGATTACAGGGAACTATGGCTACACCTTC. Translation gives CASRITGNYGYTF. The whole variable domain, remainder taken from reference TRBV2 and TRBJ1-2, is EPEVTQTPSHQVTQMGQEVILRCVPISNHLYFYWYRQILGQKVEFLVSFYNNEISEKSEIFDDQFSVERPDGSNFTLKIRSTKLEDSAMYFCASRITGNYGYTFGSGTRLTVV.

This clonotype occurred many times. This beta chain is a stray sequence in a library constructed for alpha chains; its clone size is not meaningful. The rearrangement uses TRBV20-1 and TRBJ1-6; maybe TRBD1 (5 bases). Germline lookup yields CDR1 DFQATT and CDR2 SNEGSKA (reference sequence). The CDR3 runs to 16 residues. The V and J ends lost 3 bases and 4 bases respectively, with 16 bases between them. This CDR3 reads CSARGGSAEYNSPLHF. The CDR3 nucleotides are TGCAGTGCTAGGGGGGGGTCAGCCGAATATAATTCACCCCTCCACTTT.

This clonotype was observed many times. This beta chain lies outside the target of a library built for alpha chains; its clone size means little. V gene TRBV28 combines with J gene TRBJ2-5; D remains unclear. The CDR3 runs 14 residues. V shed 6 bases and J shed 2 bases, with 13 bases lying between them. The V gene's germline CDR1 is MDHEN and CDR2 SYDVKM. CDR3 residues: CASSPRWPQETQYF. In DNA form, the CDR3 reads TGTGCCAGCAGCCCCCGATGGCCGCAAGAGACCCAGTACTTC.

This clonotype occurred many times. This beta chain represents an off-target read in a library built for alpha chains; its size is of limited meaning. V and J are TRBV10-2 and TRBJ2-3, with a tentative D call TRBD2 (5 bases). The CDR3 covers 16 residues. V lost 0 bases and J lost 1, with 11 bases in between. Per the germline V gene, CDR1 is WSHSY and CDR2 is SAAADI. CDR3 amino acids: CASSESRASGTDTQYF. For the CDR3, the DNA is TGCGCCAGCAGTGAGTCGCGGGCGTCTGGCACAGATACGCAGTATTTT.

Relative to its sample, this clonotype is medium-sized (0.01 to 0.1%). Found in a library prepared for alpha chains, this beta chain is an off-target read, and its abundance has little meaning. The V and J genes are TRBV11-2 and TRBJ2-7, with 10 bases matching TRBD2. The CDR3 totals 14 residues. CDR1 and CDR2 (germline): SGHAT, FQNNGV. The V segment lost 2 bases and the J segment 7 bases; nucleotides outside the gene matches: 5. DNA of the CDR3: TGTGCCAGCAGCTTACTAGGACTAGCGGTTGAGCAGTACTTC. The encoded protein is CASSLLGLAVEQYF.